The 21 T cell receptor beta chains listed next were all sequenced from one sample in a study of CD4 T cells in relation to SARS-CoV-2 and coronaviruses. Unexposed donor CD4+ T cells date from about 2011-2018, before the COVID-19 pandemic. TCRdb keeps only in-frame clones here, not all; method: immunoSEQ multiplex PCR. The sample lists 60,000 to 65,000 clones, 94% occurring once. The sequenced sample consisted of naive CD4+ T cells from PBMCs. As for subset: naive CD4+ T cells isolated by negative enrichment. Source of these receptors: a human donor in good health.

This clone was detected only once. In nucleotides, the CDR3 is TGTGCCAGCAGGCGACAGGGGGACTATGGCTACACCTTC. It yields the protein CASRRQGDYGYTF. The genes are TRBV28 and TRBJ1-2, with 9 nucleotides matching TRBD1. Germline V gene data show CDR1 as MDHEN and CDR2 as SYDVKM. The CDR3 has 13 residues. V was pared by 6 bases and J by 3 bases, with 2 bases of the junction left unmatched.

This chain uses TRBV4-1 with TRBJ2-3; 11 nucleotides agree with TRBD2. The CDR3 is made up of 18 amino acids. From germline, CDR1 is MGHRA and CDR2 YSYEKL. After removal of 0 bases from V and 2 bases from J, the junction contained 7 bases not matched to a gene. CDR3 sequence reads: CASSQDRTSGSITDTQYF. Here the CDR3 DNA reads TGCGCCAGCAGCCAAGATAGAACTAGCGGGAGCATCACAGATACGCAGTATTTT.

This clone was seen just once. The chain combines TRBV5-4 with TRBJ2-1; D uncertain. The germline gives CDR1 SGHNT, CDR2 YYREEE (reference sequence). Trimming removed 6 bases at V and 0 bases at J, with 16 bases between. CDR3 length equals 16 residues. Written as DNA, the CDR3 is TGTGCCAGCACCCTCCAGACTGGTAGCTCCTACAATGAGCAGTTCTTC. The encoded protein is CASTLQTGSSYNEQFF.

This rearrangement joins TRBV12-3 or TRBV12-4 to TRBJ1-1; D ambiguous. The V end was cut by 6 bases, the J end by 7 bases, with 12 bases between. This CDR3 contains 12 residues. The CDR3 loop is CASSRQVDEAFF. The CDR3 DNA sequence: TGTGCCAGCAGCCGACAAGTTGATGAAGCTTTCTTT.

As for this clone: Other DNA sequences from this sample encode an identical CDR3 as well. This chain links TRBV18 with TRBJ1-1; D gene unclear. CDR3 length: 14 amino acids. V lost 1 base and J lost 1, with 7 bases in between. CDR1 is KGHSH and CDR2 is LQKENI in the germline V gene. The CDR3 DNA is TGTGCCAGCTCACCACAGGGCCAGAACACTGAAGCTTTCTTT. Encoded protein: CASSPQGQNTEAFF.

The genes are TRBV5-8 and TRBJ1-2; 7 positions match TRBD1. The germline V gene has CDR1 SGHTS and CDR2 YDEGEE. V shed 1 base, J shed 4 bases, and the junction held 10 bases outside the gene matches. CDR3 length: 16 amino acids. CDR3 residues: CASSLLGRGYVYGYTF. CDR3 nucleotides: TGTGCCAGCAGCTTGTTAGGCAGGGGGTATGTCTATGGCTACACCTTC. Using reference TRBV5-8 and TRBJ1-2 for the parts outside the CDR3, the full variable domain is EAGVTQSPTHLIKTRGQQATLRCSPISGHTSVYWYQQALGLGLQFLLWYDEGEERNRGNFPPRFSGRQFPNYSSELNVNALELEDSALYLCASSLLGRGYVYGYTFGSGTRLTVV.

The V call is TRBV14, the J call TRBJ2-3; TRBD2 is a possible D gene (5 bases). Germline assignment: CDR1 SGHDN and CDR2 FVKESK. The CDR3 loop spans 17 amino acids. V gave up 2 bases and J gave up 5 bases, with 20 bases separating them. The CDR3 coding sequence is TGTGCCAGCAGCCAAAAGCGGATTTGGGTCTTCGAAGATACGCAGTATTTT. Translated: CASSQKRIWVFEDTQYF.

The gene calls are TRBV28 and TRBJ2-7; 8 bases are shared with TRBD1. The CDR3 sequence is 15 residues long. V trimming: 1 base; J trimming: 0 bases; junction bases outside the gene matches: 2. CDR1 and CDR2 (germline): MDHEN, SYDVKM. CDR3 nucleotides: TGTGCCAGCAGTTTATCCGGGACAGGCTCCTACGAGCAGTACTTC. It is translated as CASSLSGTGSYEQYF.

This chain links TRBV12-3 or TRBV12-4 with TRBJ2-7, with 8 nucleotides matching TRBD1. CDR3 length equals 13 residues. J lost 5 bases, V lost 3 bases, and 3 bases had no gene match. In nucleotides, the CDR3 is TGTGCCAGCAGTTTGGACAGGGTGGACGAGCAGTACTTC. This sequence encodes CASSLDRVDEQYF.

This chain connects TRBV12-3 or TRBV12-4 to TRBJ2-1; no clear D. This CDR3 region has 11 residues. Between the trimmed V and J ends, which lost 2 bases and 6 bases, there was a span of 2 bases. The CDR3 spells CASSLINEQFF. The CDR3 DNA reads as TGTGCCAGCAGTTTAATCAATGAGCAGTTCTTC.

The chain's CDR3 is CASSPGTGNPYEQYF. CDR3 in DNA: TGCGCCAGCAGCCCCGGGACAGGGAACCCCTACGAGCAGTACTTC. The chain combines TRBV5-1 with TRBJ2-7, with 9 nucleotides matching TRBD1. Germline-derived CDR1 and CDR2 are SGHRS and YFSETQ. V dropped 4 bases and J dropped 2; count of bases not matched to a gene: 7. The length of the CDR3 is 15 residues.

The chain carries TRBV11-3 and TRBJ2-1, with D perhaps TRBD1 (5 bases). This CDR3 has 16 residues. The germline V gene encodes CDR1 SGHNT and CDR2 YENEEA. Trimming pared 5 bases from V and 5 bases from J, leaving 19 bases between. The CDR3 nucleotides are TGTGCCAGCAGCGACGGTGGTTGGCGGACAAACAATGAGCAGTTCTTC. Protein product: CASSDGGWRTNNEQFF.

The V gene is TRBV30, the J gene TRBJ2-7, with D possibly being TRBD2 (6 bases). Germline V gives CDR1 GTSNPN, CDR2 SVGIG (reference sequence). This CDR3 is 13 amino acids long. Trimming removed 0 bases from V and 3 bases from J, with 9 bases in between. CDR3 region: CAWSVQEGYEQYF. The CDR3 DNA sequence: TGTGCCTGGAGTGTACAGGAGGGCTACGAGCAGTACTTC.

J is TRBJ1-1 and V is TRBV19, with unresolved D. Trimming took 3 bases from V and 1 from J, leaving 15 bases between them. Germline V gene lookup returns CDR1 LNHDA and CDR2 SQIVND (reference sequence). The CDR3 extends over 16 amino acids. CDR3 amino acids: CASSIGQSTGNTEAFF. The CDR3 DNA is TGTGCCAGTAGTATCGGGCAGTCGACGGGGAACACTGAAGCTTTCTTT.

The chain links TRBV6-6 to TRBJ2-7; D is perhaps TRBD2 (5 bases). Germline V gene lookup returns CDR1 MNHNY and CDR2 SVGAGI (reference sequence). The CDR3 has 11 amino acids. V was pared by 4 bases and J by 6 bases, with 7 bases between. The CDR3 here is CASSSSFEQYF. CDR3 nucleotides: TGTGCCAGCAGTTCTAGCTTCGAGCAGTACTTC.

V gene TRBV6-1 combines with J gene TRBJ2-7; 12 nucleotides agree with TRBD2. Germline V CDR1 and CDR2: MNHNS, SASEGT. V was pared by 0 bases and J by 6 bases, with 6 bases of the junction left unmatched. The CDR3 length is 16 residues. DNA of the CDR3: TGTGCCAGCAGTGAAGCCAAGACTAGCGGGAGTGGCGAGCAGTACTTC. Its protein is CASSEAKTSGSGEQYF.

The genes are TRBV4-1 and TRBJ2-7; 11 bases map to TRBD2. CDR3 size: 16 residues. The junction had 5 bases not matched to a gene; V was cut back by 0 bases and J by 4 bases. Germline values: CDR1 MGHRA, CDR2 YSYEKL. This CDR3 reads CASSQDRASGRYEQYF. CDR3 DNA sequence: TGCGCCAGCAGCCAAGATCGGGCTAGCGGGAGGTACGAGCAGTACTTC.

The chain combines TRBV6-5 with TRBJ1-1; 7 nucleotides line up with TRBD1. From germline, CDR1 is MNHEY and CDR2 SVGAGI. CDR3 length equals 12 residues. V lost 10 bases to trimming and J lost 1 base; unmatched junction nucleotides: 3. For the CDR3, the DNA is TGTGCCACGACAGGGCGGAACACTGAAGCTTTCTTT. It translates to CATTGRNTEAFF.

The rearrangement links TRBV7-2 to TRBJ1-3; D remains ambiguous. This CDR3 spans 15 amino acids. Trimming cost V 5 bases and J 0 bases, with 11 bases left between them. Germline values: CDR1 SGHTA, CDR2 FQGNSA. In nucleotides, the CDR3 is TGTGCCAGCAGCAACCGGGTGTTCTCTGGAAACACCATATATTTT. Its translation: CASSNRVFSGNTIYF.

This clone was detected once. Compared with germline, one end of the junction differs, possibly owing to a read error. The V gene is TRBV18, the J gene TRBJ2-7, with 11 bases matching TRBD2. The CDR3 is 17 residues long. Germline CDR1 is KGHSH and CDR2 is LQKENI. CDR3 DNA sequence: TGTGCCAGCTCCCCACAGGGTCTAGCGGGAGGTTCCTACGAGCAGTACTTC. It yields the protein CASSPQGLAGGSYEQYF.

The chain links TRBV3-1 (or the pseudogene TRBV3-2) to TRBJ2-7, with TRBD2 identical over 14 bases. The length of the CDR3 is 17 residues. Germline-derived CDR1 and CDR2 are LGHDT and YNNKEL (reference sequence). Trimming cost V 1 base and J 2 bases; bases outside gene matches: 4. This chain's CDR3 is CASSQGGLAGGAYEQYF. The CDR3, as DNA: TGTGCCAGCAGCCAAGGCGGACTAGCGGGAGGAGCCTACGAGCAGTACTTC.